The 7 T cell receptor beta chains in this list originate from one sample, sequenced in a study of T cell responses to AZD1222 COVID-19 vaccine (dated by TCRdb to about 2021). The library was prepared using the immunoSEQ multiplex PCR assay. TCRdb obtained this table from immuneACCESS and retained in-frame rearrangements with V and J assigned. These tables miss some clones; where compared with another copy, unresolved V genes account for less than half of the shortfall, and the remainder is unexplained. In all, the sample holds about 130,000 clones, and 70% to 90% of those were seen once. The ten largest clones capture roughly 6.1% of the sample. The time point tag for this specimen amounts to: about 28 days (+/-7) after the second vaccine dose. Specimen: peripheral blood, collected 28 days after the second AZD1222 dose. The receptors shown here come from an adult who received the AZD1222 COVID-19 vaccine.

This chain uses TRBV2 with TRBJ1-3, with D uncertain. The CDR3 covers 15 residues. With 0 bases removed from V and 1 base from J, the gap between germline ends came to 7 bases. Per germline, CDR1 SNHLY and CDR2 FYNNEI. The CDR3 coding sequence is TGTGCCAGCAGTGAAGCGCGGCAGTCTGGAAACACCATATATTTT. It yields the protein CASSEARQSGNTIYF. Full variable domain (remainder filled in from reference TRBV2 and TRBJ1-3): EPEVTQTPSHQVTQMGQEVILRCVPISNHLYFYWYRQILGQKVEFLVSFYNNEISEKSEIFDDQFSVERPDGSNFTLKIRSTKLEDSAMYFCASSEARQSGNTIYFGEGSWLTVV.

The chain carries TRBV11-3 and TRBJ1-5; D is unresolved. CDR3 size: 13 residues. The V and J ends lost 5 bases and 0 bases respectively, with 5 bases between them. The germline gives CDR1 SGHNT, CDR2 YENEEA. In nucleotides, the CDR3 is TGTGCCAGCAGCATACATAGCAATCAGCCCCAGCATTTT. As protein: CASSIHSNQPQHF.

V gene TRBV28 combines with J gene TRBJ2-1; TRBD2 agrees at 8 bases. Trimming took 7 bases from V and 6 from J; bases not matched to a gene: 5. Germline V CDR1 and CDR2: MDHEN, SYDVKM. The CDR3 is 13 amino acids. The CDR3 DNA reads TGTGCCAGCATGAGACTAGCGACCAATGAGCAGTTCTTC. Its translation is CASMRLATNEQFF.

This chain uses TRBV28 with TRBJ2-7, with D unresolved. Between the trimmed V and J ends, which lost 4 bases and 2 bases, there was a span of 12 bases. CDR1 is MDHEN and CDR2 is SYDVKM in the germline V gene. This CDR3 is built from 14 residues. The CDR3 DNA is TGTGCCAGCAGTTCCCGGACCGAGACCTACGAGCAGTACTTC. Protein: CASSSRTETYEQYF.

The chain combines TRBV11-3 with TRBJ2-3, with a possible D match to TRBD2 (6 bases). The CDR3 has 12 amino acids. V dropped 5 bases and J dropped 5 bases, with 8 bases sitting between them. Looked up from germline, CDR1 is SGHNT and CDR2 is YENEEA. The DNA of the CDR3 is TGTGCCAGCAGCCAGGGAGGAGATACGCAGTATTTT. It translates to CASSQGGDTQYF.

The J gene is TRBJ2-3, the V gene TRBV18; D not certain. V lost 2 bases, J lost 5 bases, and 11 bases lay in between. The germline V gene has CDR1 KGHSH and CDR2 LQKENI. This CDR3 comprises 14 residues. CDR3 sequence: CASSPATHGDTQYF. CDR3 DNA sequence: TGTGCCAGCTCACCAGCGACACATGGAGATACGCAGTATTTT.

The chain recombines TRBV29-1 with TRBJ2-1; TRBD2 is a possible D gene (5 bases). The germline CDR1 and CDR2 sequences are SQVTM and ANQGSEA. Trimming removed 6 bases from V and 7 bases from J, with 16 bases in between. The CDR3 contains 13 residues. CDR3 loop: CSVSMGSRNEQFF. DNA of the CDR3: TGCAGCGTCAGTATGGGGAGCAGGAATGAGCAGTTCTTC.